The T cell receptor (beta chain) under discussion was sequenced for a study of CD4 T cells in relation to SARS-CoV-2 and coronaviruses (dated by TCRdb to about 2021). Context from the whole study: In the ViraFEST assay, PBMCs were cultured with antigen for under eleven days, after which TCR beta CDR3s were sequenced to identify clonal expansions specific to the antigen. The negative reference condition was either a culture with an HIV-1 Nef peptide pool or a culture with no peptide. HLA restriction was mapped for shared crossreactive spike epitopes using patient-derived lymphoblastoid cell lines. At the level of individual TCR clonotypes, the study measured memory CD4+ T cell crossreactivity between SARS-CoV-2 spike protein and common cold coronavirus spike proteins. The Adaptive Biotechnologies TCR-sequencing kit was used to sequence samples from a few pre-COVID donors and the naive versus memory experiments, whereas other data were Illumina-based. Expansion assays from other donors in the study were sequenced with a different, Illumina-based TCR-beta assay. What the authors observed across the whole study: Small numbers of patients and of tested TCRs limited the study. Crossreactive clones showed significantly weaker SARS-CoV-2-driven expansion than monoreactive clones, consistent with antigenic imprinting. Since the crossreactivity analysis centred on spike protein, crossreactivity against other viral proteins was not assessed. Because no donor provided both pre-pandemic and post-infection samples, tracing the source of pre-existing responses was limited. In about 71% of donors, memory CD4+ clonotypes turned up that crossrecognized SARS-CoV-2 and at least one common cold coronavirus spike.

Concerning this clone: Its specific antigen is unknown. It has no much larger one-base neighbor in the sample; base qualities were not kept.

The method behind the library was the immunoSEQ multiplex PCR assay. Concerning the study's data processing: During preprocessing, nonproductive sequences were removed, along with CDR3s that did not begin with C, did not end with F or W, or were shorter than 7 amino acids. Antigen-specific clonotypes were called with the MANAFEST web app on the basis of expansion relative to the reference and to other culture wells. A clone was considered positive if the clone showed significant expansion compared with the reference culture in 2 of 3 replicate wells at an FDR below 0.05. A further requirement for positive clones was significant expansion compared with all other tandem wells, along with an odds ratio above 5. After three terminal residues were trimmed from each end, CDR3 homology was quantified as pairwise Levenshtein distance using the stringdist R package. This immuneACCESS table, as held by TCRdb, lists in-frame sequences with V and J called but not all clones. Of the missing ones, under half trace to an unresolved V gene in checked studies; the others have no known cause. V and J calls plus clone size are reproduced from that table; the DNA served to infer D and trimming. This sample holds 20,000 or so clones; roughly 78% were observed only once. The top ten hold 19% of the sample.

CD4+ T cells from unexposed donors were collected before the COVID-19 pandemic (2011-2018). After around eleven days of culture, CD4+ T cells were isolated with the EasySep CD4+ T cell isolation kit. Unexposed donor CD4+ T cells were tested for reactivity to SARS-CoV-2 S and N and four common cold coronavirus spike pools, as cell number allowed. PBMCs were cultured at a few million per well in IMDM supplemented with 5% human AB serum and 9 to 10 IU/ml IL-2. Half of the culture medium was replaced with fresh IL-2-containing medium on days 3 and 7. In general, triplicate replicate wells were used for every peptide culture condition. Leukapheresis product for the unexposed donors was purchased commercially. Ficoll-Paque PLUS gradient centrifugation was used to isolate PBMCs from leukapheresis product or whole blood. PBMCs were either used fresh in the expansion assay or cryopreserved at -140 degrees C. The QIAamp Micro DNA Kit was used to extract genomic DNA from the CD4+ T cells.

The CDR3 measures 15 amino acids from cysteine to phenylalanine. Only the CDR3 portion is preserved as DNA: 45 bases, with reading frame beginning at the first base. Relative to germline, V is 3 bases shorter and J is 1 base shorter, with 9 bases between their ends. The germline V gene yields MGHRA for CDR1 and YSYEKL for CDR2. This chain joins TRBV4-1 to TRBJ2-2; TRBD1 is possibly the D segment (5 matching bases). Sequenced: CD4+ T cells from PBMCs, cultured in vitro. The receptor was isolated from a human donor in good health. The DNA reads TGCGCCAGCAGCCAGGTGACAGAGAACACCGGGGAGCTGTTTTTT. Its amino acids are CASSQVTENTGELFF.